The 28 T cell receptor beta chains given below trace back to one sample, sequenced in a study of T cells in Graves' hyperthyroidism and ophthalmopathy. Researchers took RNA transcripts and amplified the TCR beta CDR3 regions from them. HTBI primers were used for first-round RT-PCR of the TCR CDR3. TCRdb redid the calling of the multiplex PCR reads with MiXCR, one entry per CDR3 protein. This table holds about 620,000 distinct CDR3 sequences, roughly 15% found once. Sequencing used blood. The receptor set was obtained from a woman aged 25 to 39 with Graves' hyperthyroidism.

On this clonotype: A much larger clone lies a single base off, so this may be a read error. The rearrangement joins TRBV28 to TRBJ1-1, with D tentatively TRBD1 (5 bases). This CDR3 is 13 amino acids long. CDR1 is MDHEN and CDR2 is SYDVKM in the germline V gene. The CDR3 DNA sequence: TGTGCCAGCAGTTCTGGGGCGAACACTGAAGCTTCCTTT. This gives the protein CASSSGANTEASF.

This clonotype was seen at least ten times. This rearrangement joins TRBV5-1 to TRBJ2-2; perhaps TRBD2 as D (6 bases). Between the trimmed V and J ends, which lost 2 bases and 4 bases, there was a span of 9 bases. CDR1 is SGHRS, CDR2 YFSETQ, per germline. This CDR3 has 14 residues. CDR3 amino acids: CASSLASVTGELFF. As DNA, the CDR3 is TGCGCCAGCAGCTTAGCTAGCGTCACCGGGGAGCTGTTTTTT. Drawing the rest from reference TRBV5-1 and TRBJ2-2, the complete variable domain is KAGVTQTPRYLIKTRGQQVTLSCSPISGHRSVSWYQQTPGQGLQFLFEYFSETQRNKGNFPGRFSGRQFSNSRSEMNVSTLELGDSALYLCASSLASVTGELFFGEGSRLTVL.

V is TRBV18 and J is TRBJ2-1; 7 nucleotides align to TRBD1. The J segment lost 0 bases and the V segment lost 1 base, leaving 6 bases of the junction unmatched. Germline loops: CDR1 KGHSH, CDR2 LQKENI. The CDR3 is made up of 17 amino acids. CDR3 amino acids: CASSPLPTGSSYNEQFF. The CDR3, as DNA: TGTGCCAGCTCACCACTCCCGACAGGGAGCTCCTACAATGAGCAGTTCTTC.

This clonotype was counted at least ten times. V and J are TRBV6-2 or TRBV6-3 and TRBJ2-6; D possibly corresponds to TRBD1 (5 bases). CDR3 length: 12 amino acids. Per germline, CDR1 MNHEY and CDR2 SVGEGT. Trimming stripped 8 bases from V and 11 bases from J, with 13 bases between. The DNA for the CDR3 is TGTGCCAGCCAAGCAGGGCTTCACGTCCTGACTTTC. Amino acid sequence: CASQAGLHVLTF.

In this sample, this clonotype turned up many times. The chain joins TRBV6-1 to TRBJ2-7; 9 bases align to TRBD2. This CDR3 is 15 amino acids long. V trimming: 6 bases; J trimming: 5 bases; junction bases outside the gene matches: 11. Germline CDR1 MNHNS, CDR2 SASEGT. The CDR3 bases are TGTGCCAGCAGATATAGCGGGGGTAGACTCCACGAGCAGTACTTC. Translated: CASRYSGGRLHEQYF.

This clonotype has just a few counts. The CDR3 region has the DNA TGCAGTGCTAGTACCGGTCCAGCCTCCTACGAGCAGTACTTC. It encodes CSASTGPASYEQYF. The chain has TRBV20-1 and TRBJ2-7; no clear D gene. This CDR3 has 14 amino acids. Looked up from germline, CDR1 is DFQATT and CDR2 is SNEGSKA (reference sequence). Trimming took 3 bases from V and 0 from J, leaving 12 bases between them.

Details on this clonotype: A single base separates this from a much larger clone, so it may be a read error. The gene calls are TRBV2 and TRBJ2-1; 9 bases map to TRBD2. Germline V gene sequence: CDR1 SNHLY, CDR2 FYNNEI. This CDR3 comprises 14 residues. V dropped 8 bases and J dropped 10; count of bases not matched to a gene: 12. DNA of the CDR3: TGTGCCAGCCGGAGACTAGCGGAGCCCTACGAGCAGTTCTTC. Translated, it gives CASRRLAEPYEQFF.

This clonotype has a count of ten or more. The chain uses TRBV7-2 and TRBJ1-3; TRBD1 might be the D (5 bases). Trimming took off 6 bases at V and 1 base at J, with 10 bases between the two ends. Germline CDR1 SGHTA, CDR2 FQGNSA. This CDR3 contains 14 residues. As DNA, the CDR3 is TGTGCCAGCAGTCTCCAGGGATCTGGAAACACCATATATTTT. It translates to CASSLQGSGNTIYF.

This clonotype was seen ten or more times. The chain carries TRBV3-1 and TRBJ2-2; D is undetermined. V lost 1 base and J 8 bases, leaving 5 bases between the germline ends. The length of the CDR3 is 12 residues. Germline CDR1 is LGHDT and CDR2 is YNNKEL (reference sequence). The CDR3 nucleotides are TGTGCCAGCAGCCAAGTGCTGGGGGAGCTGTTTTTT. Its translation: CASSQVLGELFF.

Worth noting for this clonotype: At one end the junction does not follow the germline gene, possibly because of a read error. CDR3 sequence: CARSSWTGGNSPLHF. The CDR3 nucleotides are TGTGCCCGCAGCTCGTGGACAGGTGGGAATTCACCCCTCCACTTT. The genes are TRBV11-1 and TRBJ1-6; 7 bases are a match to TRBD1. Germline CDR1 reads SGHAT; CDR2 reads FQDESV (reference sequence). This CDR3 comprises 15 residues.

With regard to this clonotype: Being one base from a much bigger clone, this may be a read error. This chain uses TRBV30 with TRBJ2-1; 10 bases align to TRBD2. This CDR3 spans 15 amino acids. Germline CDR1 and CDR2: GTSNPN and SVGIG (reference sequence). CDR3 DNA sequence: TGTGCCTTGAGTGAAGTGCTAGCGGGAGTTACTGAGCAGTTCTTC. Its translation: CALSEVLAGVTEQFF.

In its sample, this clonotype was seen a few times. The chain carries TRBV9 and TRBJ2-7; 9 nucleotides agree with TRBD2. The CDR3 has 18 amino acids. Germline assignment: CDR1 SGDLS and CDR2 YYNGEE. J was trimmed by 2 bases and V by 0 bases; bases with no gene match: 12. The CDR3 region has the DNA TGTGCCAGCAGCGTAGGATCCCCTTCCGGCGGGAGGGCCTACGAGCAGTACTTC. Its protein product is CASSVGSPSGGRAYEQYF.

Ten or more counts support this clonotype. The J gene is TRBJ2-1, the V gene TRBV28; the D gene is possibly TRBD1 (6 bases). This CDR3 is built from 13 residues. The germline gives CDR1 MDHEN, CDR2 SYDVKM. The V gene lost 6 bases and the J gene lost 1 base, with 7 bases spanning the gap. CDR3 loop: CASRDSSYNEQFF. CDR3 sequence (DNA): TGTGCCAGCAGGGACAGTTCCTACAATGAGCAGTTCTTC.

Ten or more counts support this clonotype. The chain joins TRBV5-6 to TRBJ2-6, with a possible D match to TRBD1 (6 bases). Germline V gives CDR1 SGHDT, CDR2 YYEEEE. This CDR3 is 15 amino acids long. V was trimmed by 6 bases and J by 2 bases, leaving 12 bases between them. The CDR3 nucleotides are TGTGCCAGCAACCCCCGGGACACTGGGGCCAACGTCCTGACTTTC. Protein: CASNPRDTGANVLTF.

About this clonotype itself: At one end the junction does not follow the germline gene, possibly because of a read error. V and J are TRBV14 and TRBJ1-1; unclear D gene. The CDR3 consists of 15 residues. Germline CDR1 is SGHDN and CDR2 is FVKESK. The CDR3, as DNA: TGTGCCAGCAGCCAAGGGATACCCTTTATCGGTGAAGCTATCTTT. Protein sequence: CASSQGIPFIGEAIF.

This clonotype appeared many times. V gene TRBV28 combines with J gene TRBJ1-5; D is perhaps TRBD1 (5 bases). The CDR3 covers 15 residues. V lost 7 bases, J lost 6 bases, and 19 bases lay in between. Germline CDR1 MDHEN, CDR2 SYDVKM. The CDR3 here is CASTVTGGRGQPQHF. CDR3 in DNA: TGTGCCAGCACCGTAACGGGGGGAAGGGGTCAGCCCCAGCATTTT.

This clonotype was counted a few times. The chain uses TRBV5-1 and TRBJ1-3; tentatively, D is TRBD1 (5 bases). Trimming removed 0 bases from V and 0 bases from J, with 13 bases in between. Germline CDR1 SGHRS, CDR2 YFSETQ. The CDR3 covers 17 residues. The CDR3 DNA is TGCGCCAGCAGCTTGGGAGAACAGGCCCGCTCTGGAAACACCATATATTTT. As protein: CASSLGEQARSGNTIYF.

This clonotype has only one observation. This rearrangement joins TRBV3-1 to TRBJ2-5, with D perhaps TRBD2 (6 bases). The V end was cut by 0 bases, the J end by 1 base, with 12 bases between. The CDR3 runs 16 residues. Germline CDR1 reads LGHDT; CDR2 reads YNNKEL (reference sequence). The CDR3 region is CASSQEFGGFQETQYF. The CDR3 nucleotides read TGTGCCAGCAGCCAAGAATTCGGAGGGTTCCAAGAGACCCAGTACTTC.

J is TRBJ2-1 and V is TRBV24-1, with 9 bases lining up with TRBD1. This CDR3 is 15 amino acids long. V lost 7 bases, J lost 6 bases, and 9 bases stayed unmatched. In germline, CDR1 is KGHDR, CDR2 SFDVKD. The chain's CDR3 is CATSPGTGSFNEQFF. In DNA, the CDR3 is TGTGCCACCAGCCCCGGGACAGGGAGTTTCAATGAGCAGTTCTTC.

This sequence joins TRBV9 and TRBJ2-7; D possibly corresponds to TRBD2 (5 bases). V was shortened by 3 bases and J by 0 bases, with 10 bases between the two germline ends. The germline CDR1 and CDR2 sequences are SGDLS and YYNGEE. This CDR3 has 14 residues. The CDR3 is CASSGSAGSYEQYF. The DNA of the CDR3 is TGTGCCAGCAGCGGTAGCGCGGGCTCCTACGAGCAGTACTTC. Drawing the rest from reference TRBV9 and TRBJ2-7, the complete variable domain is DSGVTQTPKHLITATGQRVTLRCSPRSGDLSVYWYQQSLDQGLQFLIQYYNGEERAKGNILERFSAQQFPDLHSELNLSSLELGDSALYFCASSGSAGSYEQYFGPGTRLTVT.

This chain connects TRBV29-1 to TRBJ2-1; TRBD1 agrees at 7 bases. The germline V gene has CDR1 SQVTM and CDR2 ANQGSEA. Germline trimming cut 8 bases from V and 7 bases from J; bases unmatched to any gene: 14. This CDR3 is 14 amino acids long. The CDR3 DNA reads as TGCAGCTTCACCGGGACAGCGGTATCAAATGAGCAGTTCTTC. Its protein product is CSFTGTAVSNEQFF.

The table lists this clonotype with a count of one. The chain couples TRBV2 to TRBJ2-1, with 11 bases fitting TRBD2. The CDR3 runs to 15 residues. Germline V lookup: CDR1 SNHLY, CDR2 FYNNEI. J gave up 10 bases and V 5 bases, and 10 bases lay outside the gene matches. DNA for the CDR3: TGTGCCAGCAGTCAACTAGCGGGAGCTTCCGCCGAGCAGTTCTTC. This sequence encodes CASSQLAGASAEQFF.

The gene calls are TRBV7-9 and TRBJ2-2, with D tentatively TRBD1 (6 bases). With 5 bases removed from V and 0 bases from J, the gap between germline ends came to 10 bases. The CDR3 spans 15 residues. Germline-derived CDR1 and CDR2 are SEHNR and FQNEAQ (reference sequence). CDR3 sequence (DNA): TGTGCCAGCAGCCCAGGGGACACGAACACCGGGGAGCTGTTTTTT. The encoded protein is CASSPGDTNTGELFF.

The table lists this clonotype with a few counts. This chain links TRBV7-9 with TRBJ1-1; no clear D gene. V dropped 3 bases and J dropped 0 bases, with 11 bases sitting between them. The CDR3 totals 15 residues. CDR1 and CDR2 (germline): SEHNR, FQNEAQ (reference sequence). The CDR3 DNA reads TGTGCCAGCAGCTTCCCAAGAGATATGAACACTGAAGCTTTCTTT. Encoded protein: CASSFPRDMNTEAFF. The full variable domain, completed using reference TRBV7-9 and TRBJ1-1, is DTGVSQNPRHKITKRGQNVTFRCDPISEHNRLYWYRQTLGQGPEFLTYFQNEAQLEKSRLLSDRFSAERPKGSFSTLEIQRTEQGDSAMYLCASSFPRDMNTEAFFGQGTRLTVV.

This clonotype was recorded at least ten times. This sequence joins TRBV12-3 or TRBV12-4 and TRBJ2-7; D is ambiguous. Trimming shortened V by 4 bases and J by 7 bases, and 11 bases separated the two germline ends. The CDR3 is 12 residues long. The CDR3 coding sequence is TGTGCCAGCAGTTCCCCCCCTGGAGAGCAGTACTTC. It yields the protein CASSSPPGEQYF.

Many counts were recorded for this clonotype. The chain combines TRBV15 with TRBJ1-2, with D possibly matching TRBD1 (5 bases). Trimming took off 0 bases at V and 4 bases at J, with 9 bases between the two ends. This CDR3 comprises 14 residues. Germline V CDR1 and CDR2: LNHNV, YYDKDF (reference sequence). CDR3 in DNA: TGTGCCACCAGCAGAGATCCCGGGGGCTATGGCTACACCTTC. It specifies CATSRDPGGYGYTF.

The table lists this clonotype with a few counts. This chain connects TRBV12-3 or TRBV12-4 to TRBJ2-5, with D perhaps TRBD2 (6 bases). The CDR3 extends over 15 amino acids. V lost 6 bases to trimming and J lost 5 bases, with 19 bases between them. The CDR3, as DNA: TGTGCCAGCAGACGCGACGGGGGTTATGCGGAGACCCAGTACTTC. Translating gives CASRRDGGYAETQYF.

The sample holds a few counts of this clonotype. This CDR3 reads CASSYSNWQVRNQPQHF. DNA of the CDR3: TGTGCCAGCAGTTACTCGAATTGGCAGGTCCGCAATCAGCCCCAGCATTTT. The chain has TRBV6-5 and TRBJ1-5; D is ambiguous. There are 17 residues in the CDR3. Trimming took 0 bases from V and 2 from J, leaving 14 bases between them. The germline gives CDR1 MNHEY, CDR2 SVGAGI.